Listed here is a single T cell receptor beta chain. Trimming took 7 bases from V and 0 from J, leaving 10 bases between them. This CDR3 is 13 amino acids long. Germline CDR1 SGHAT, CDR2 FQDESV (reference sequence). Specified treatment: 15 to 20 received Ad26.COV2.S at low or high dose, single or two shots; a few received placebo; per-sample allocation not given. The samples date from day 63 after the first vaccine or placebo injection. Assay: immunoSEQ multiplex PCR; the TCRdb copy retains only in-frame clones and omits some. The sample carries over 250,000 clones, about 87% recorded once. The data were obtained in a study of Ad26.COV2.S vaccination and SARS-CoV-2 variants. Turning to the study itself: Donor had been placed in the Ad26.COV2.S arm of the COV1001 trial.

The chain joins TRBV11-1 to TRBJ2-7, with a tentative D call TRBD2 (5 bases). The sequences come from peripheral blood, collected in a trial of Ad26.COV2.S vaccine versus placebo. The receptor comes from a person between 18 and 60 years old who received the Ad26.COV2.S COVID-19 vaccine or a placebo. CDR3: CASTTRGSYEQYF. In DNA, the CDR3 is TGTGCCAGCACCACACGGGGCTCCTACGAGCAGTACTTC.